These 23 T cell receptor beta chains came from one sample sequenced in a study of OX40 agonist ivuxolimab in advanced cancers. Produced via immunoSEQ multiplex PCR; TCRdb's table is partial and in-frame only. The sample carries tens of thousands of clones, more than 85% recorded once. Sequences were derived from CD4+ or CD8+ T cells sorted from blood, sampled in a trial of the OX40 agonist ivuxolimab. Source of these receptors: an adult with an advanced solid tumor such as melanoma, head and neck, liver or kidney cancer.

This clone has a single count. The gene calls are TRBV30 and TRBJ2-1; D remains unclear. The CDR3 length is 14 residues. Germline CDR1 is GTSNPN and CDR2 is SVGIG (reference sequence). V lost 2 bases to trimming and J lost 0 bases, with 8 bases between them. The CDR3 region is CAWSLTDSYNEQFF. CDR3 bases: TGTGCCTGGAGTCTTACGGACTCCTACAATGAGCAGTTCTTC. The variable domain in full, with the rest retrieved from reference TRBV30 and TRBJ2-1, is SQTIHQWPATLVQPVGSPLSLECTVEGTSNPNLYWYRQAAGRGLQLLFYSVGIGQISSEVPQNLSASRPQDRQFILSSKKLLLSDSGFYLCAWSLTDSYNEQFFGPGTRLTVL.

The CDR3 nucleotides read TGTGCCAGCAGTGACCGTACAGGGGGCCGCAATCAGCCCCAGCATTTT. Translation: CASSDRTGGRNQPQHF. The rearrangement joins TRBV6-1 to TRBJ1-5; 9 bases match TRBD1. Germline loops: CDR1 MNHNS, CDR2 SASEGT. The CDR3 contains 16 residues. Trimming cost V 3 bases and J 2 bases; bases outside gene matches: 5.

This sequence joins TRBV4-1 and TRBJ2-2; D not certain. V dropped 6 bases and J dropped 8 bases, with 13 bases sitting between them. CDR3 length: 13 residues. Looked up from germline, CDR1 is MGHRA and CDR2 is YSYEKL. The CDR3: CASRGANKGELFF. As DNA, the CDR3 is TGCGCCAGCAGAGGAGCCAATAAGGGGGAGCTGTTTTTT.

This sequence joins TRBV15 and TRBJ2-7; D is perhaps TRBD2 (6 bases). Looked up from germline, CDR1 is LNHNV and CDR2 is YYDKDF (reference sequence). The V end was cut by 2 bases, the J end by 0 bases, with 11 bases between. The CDR3 loop spans 15 amino acids. CDR3 sequence reads: CATSRFRDSSYEQYF. The CDR3 DNA is TGTGCCACCAGCAGATTTCGGGACTCCTCCTACGAGCAGTACTTC.

The chain uses TRBV6-5 and TRBJ2-7, with D hard to call. The CDR3 covers 16 residues. Germline CDR1 is MNHEY and CDR2 is SVGAGI. Trimming took off 0 bases at V and 0 bases at J, with 12 bases between the two ends. The CDR3 loop reads CASSYSPQPLSYEQYF. DNA for the CDR3: TGTGCCAGCAGTTACTCCCCTCAACCCCTCTCCTACGAGCAGTACTTC.

This chain links TRBV7-9 with TRBJ2-5; possibly TRBD1 for D (6 bases). In germline, CDR1 is SEHNR, CDR2 FQNEAQ (reference sequence). V dropped 3 bases and J dropped 0 bases, with 14 bases sitting between them. This CDR3 contains 16 residues. The CDR3 bases are TGTGCCAGCAGCTTTCAGCGGCAGGGGTACCAAGAGACCCAGTACTTC. Its translation is CASSFQRQGYQETQYF.

This chain joins TRBV6-5 and TRBJ1-2; 9 bases are shared with TRBD1. V lost 6 bases to trimming and J lost 8 bases; unmatched junction nucleotides: 7. The CDR3 totals 13 residues. Looked up from germline, CDR1 is MNHEY and CDR2 is SVGAGI. Here the CDR3 reads CASSPQGAKGYTF. The CDR3 bases are TGTGCCAGCAGCCCACAGGGGGCGAAAGGCTACACCTTC.

This sequence joins TRBV5-6 and TRBJ1-2; 9 bases map to TRBD1. The CDR3 sequence is 14 residues long. Trimming removed 4 bases from V and 2 bases from J; junction bases left unmatched: 3. CDR1 is SGHDT, CDR2 YYEEEE, per germline. CDR3 in DNA: TGTGCCAGCAGCGTAGGGACAGGGAACTATGGCTACACCTTC. Translation gives CASSVGTGNYGYTF.

The J gene is TRBJ2-3, the V gene TRBV28; D tentatively reads TRBD1 or TRBD2 (5 bases each). Germline V gene sequence: CDR1 MDHEN, CDR2 SYDVKM. The V end lost 6 bases, the J end lost 6 bases, and 10 bases lay between the germline ends. CDR3 length: 12 amino acids. Here the CDR3 DNA reads TGTGCCAGCAGCCTCGGGGCCGATACGCAGTATTTT. As protein: CASSLGADTQYF.

The CDR3 nucleotides are TGTGCCAGCAGCCCCGGGACAGTCGACATTCAGTACTTC. Its translation: CASSPGTVDIQYF. The V and J genes are TRBV5-6 and TRBJ2-4; 7 bases fit TRBD1. CDR1 and CDR2 from the germline V gene are SGHDT and YYEEEE. CDR3 size: 13 residues. V was pared by 4 bases and J by 8 bases, with 6 bases of the junction left unmatched. The full variable domain, completed using reference TRBV5-6 and TRBJ2-4, is DAGVTQSPTHLIKTRGQQVTLRCSPKSGHDTVSWYQQALGQGPQFIFQYYEEEERQRGNFPDRFSGHQFPNYSSELNVNALLLGDSALYLCASSPGTVDIQYFGAGTRLSVL.

The chain carries TRBV13 and TRBJ1-6; D gene ambiguous. The V and J ends lost 2 bases and 10 bases respectively, with 9 bases between them. The germline V gene has CDR1 PRHDT and CDR2 FYEKMQ (reference sequence). The CDR3 has 13 amino acids. This CDR3 is CASSLSQGSPLHF. The CDR3 DNA follows: TGTGCCAGCAGCTTAAGCCAAGGATCACCCCTCCACTTT. Together with reference TRBV13 and TRBJ1-6, the CDR3 gives the full variable domain: AAGVIQSPRHLIKEKRETATLKCYPIPRHDTVYWYQQGPGQDPQFLISFYEKMQSDKGSIPDRFSAQQFSDYHSELNMSSLELGDSALYFCASSLSQGSPLHFGNGTRLTVT.

The rearrangement links TRBV30 to TRBJ2-1; TRBD2 agrees at 8 bases. V gave up 8 bases and J gave up 9 bases; unmatched junction bases: 15. The CDR3 is made up of 14 amino acids. CDR1 GTSNPN and CDR2 SVGIG come from the germline V gene (reference sequence). CDR3 coding DNA: TGTGCCGAAGCTGGTACGGGACTAGGGGGTGAGCAGTTCTTC. It is translated as CAEAGTGLGGEQFF.

V usage is TRBV7-3 and J usage is TRBJ2-1; perhaps TRBD2 as D (6 bases). The germline V gene has CDR1 SGHTA and CDR2 FQGTGA. The CDR3 sequence is 15 residues long. V dropped 2 bases and J dropped 7 bases, with 15 bases sitting between them. For the CDR3, the DNA is TGTGCCAGCAGCTTAGCCCCGGAGGGACGGAATGAGCAGTTCTTC. Translated, it gives CASSLAPEGRNEQFF. The variable domain in full, with the rest retrieved from reference TRBV7-3 and TRBJ2-1, is GAGVSQTPSNKVTEKGKYVELRCDPISGHTALYWYRQSLGQGPEFLIYFQGTGAADDSGLPNDRFFAVRPEGSVSTLKIQRTERGDSAVYLCASSLAPEGRNEQFFGPGTRLTVL.

The J gene is TRBJ2-1, the V gene TRBV10-3; 12 bases line up with TRBD2. V lost 0 bases to trimming and J lost 3 bases; unmatched junction nucleotides: 12. The CDR3 sequence is 20 residues long. Germline CDR1 reads ENHRY; CDR2 reads SYGVKD. CDR3 sequence: CAISESGYRTSGTLYNEQFF. The CDR3 coding sequence is TGTGCCATCAGTGAGTCGGGATACCGGACTAGCGGGACCCTCTACAATGAGCAGTTCTTC.

The rearrangement links TRBV10-3 to TRBJ2-7, with a tentative D call TRBD2 (6 bases). Trimming removed 7 bases at V and 0 bases at J, with 16 bases between. The germline CDR1 and CDR2 sequences are ENHRY and SYGVKD. There are 15 residues in the CDR3. The CDR3 here is CAINSGGQPSYEQYF. For the CDR3, the DNA is TGTGCCATCAATAGCGGCGGGCAGCCCTCCTACGAGCAGTACTTC.

V is TRBV7-8 and J is TRBJ2-5; D not resolved. The J call may be faulty, since TRBJ2-7 better matches the DNA end. The length of the CDR3 is 12 residues. CDR1 SGHVS and CDR2 FQNEAQ come from the germline V gene. In nucleotides, the CDR3 is TGTGCCAGCAGCCCCCGTGGGTACGAGCAGTACTTC. Translation gives CASSPRGYEQYF.

The chain carries TRBV18 and TRBJ2-3; D may be TRBD1 or TRBD2 (7 bases each). The germline CDR1 and CDR2 sequences are KGHSH and LQKENI. CDR3 length equals 15 residues. Deletions cut 4 bases from V and 5 bases from J, with 16 bases between. In DNA, the CDR3 is TGTGCCAGCTCACTCGTGGGGGGGACAGAAGATACGCAGTATTTT. Translated: CASSLVGGTEDTQYF.

The genes are TRBV20-1 and TRBJ2-7; 7 bases align to TRBD2. Germline CDR1 reads DFQATT; CDR2 reads SNEGSKA (reference sequence). The V and J ends lost 6 bases and 4 bases, in that order; junction bases with no gene match: 3. The CDR3 runs to 11 residues. In DNA, the CDR3 is TGCAGTGCCCTCGGGGGGTACGAGCAGTACTTC. Translated, it gives CSALGGYEQYF.

The chain combines TRBV5-4 with TRBJ2-1; possibly TRBD2 for D (5 bases). Germline values: CDR1 SGHNT, CDR2 YYREEE (reference sequence). This CDR3 is built from 14 residues. V shed 4 bases and J shed 0 bases, with 8 bases lying between them. DNA of the CDR3: TGTGCCAGCAGCCTTCGGGGCTCCTACAATGAGCAGTTCTTC. Translating gives CASSLRGSYNEQFF. Complete variable domain (other parts from reference TRBV5-4 and TRBJ2-1): ETGVTQSPTHLIKTRGQQVTLRCSSQSGHNTVSWYQQALGQGPQFIFQYYREEENGRGNFPPRFSGLQFPNYSSELNVNALELDDSALYLCASSLRGSYNEQFFGPGTRLTVL.

The gene calls are TRBV2 and TRBJ1-5; no clear D gene. CDR3 size: 15 residues. V lost 5 bases and J 0 bases, leaving 11 bases between the germline ends. Germline loops: CDR1 SNHLY, CDR2 FYNNEI. CDR3 protein: CASSNSEYSNQPQHF. Here the CDR3 DNA reads TGTGCCAGCAGTAATTCAGAATATAGCAATCAGCCCCAGCATTTT.

This chain uses TRBV5-1 with TRBJ1-1; 7 bases are a match to TRBD1. V lost 4 bases, J lost 2 bases, and 11 bases stayed unmatched. The CDR3 is 16 amino acids. CDR1 is SGHRS and CDR2 is YFSETQ in the germline V gene. This CDR3 is CASSLRVTGSNTEAFF. DNA of the CDR3: TGCGCCAGCAGCCTCCGCGTGACAGGGAGTAACACTGAAGCTTTCTTT.

J is TRBJ2-3 and V is TRBV6-1, with 7 bases aligning to TRBD2. The CDR3 runs 16 residues. The junction had 11 bases not matched to a gene; V was cut back by 4 bases and J by 4 bases. Looked up from germline, CDR1 is MNHNS and CDR2 is SASEGT. As DNA, the CDR3 is TGTGCCAGCAGTGCCCGACTAGCAACACAGGCAGATACGCAGTATTTT. Translating it yields CASSARLATQADTQYF.

The V call is TRBV4-3, the J call TRBJ2-1; no reliable D call. The CDR3 covers 15 residues. V was clipped by 1 base and J by 8 bases, with 15 bases between them. From germline, CDR1 is LGHNA and CDR2 YSLEER. CDR3 nucleotide sequence: TGCGCCAGCAGCCAAGTAGACGGGTCCGCGGATGAGCAGTTCTTC. Residues: CASSQVDGSADEQFF.